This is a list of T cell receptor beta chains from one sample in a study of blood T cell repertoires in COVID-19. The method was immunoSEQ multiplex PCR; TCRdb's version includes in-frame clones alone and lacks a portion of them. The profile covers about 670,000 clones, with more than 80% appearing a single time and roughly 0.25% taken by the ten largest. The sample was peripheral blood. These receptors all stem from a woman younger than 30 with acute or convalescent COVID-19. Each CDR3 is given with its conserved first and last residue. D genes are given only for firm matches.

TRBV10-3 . CAISEAGYGYTF
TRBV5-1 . CASSLYTGGYGYTF
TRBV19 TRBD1 CASKWGQSLGDSPLHF
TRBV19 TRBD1 CASSISPLWDRGYMNTEAFF
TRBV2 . CASRPSLQGYGYTF
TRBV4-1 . CASSQHREGEKLFF
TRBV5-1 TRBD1 CASSLGQGRGGYTF
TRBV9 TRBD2 CASSVDGGSGIETQYF
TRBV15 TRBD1 CATSTPGQGAYYGYTF
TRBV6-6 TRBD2 CASRRLAGVSGANVLTF
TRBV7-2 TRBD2 CASSLIGGSSYEQYF
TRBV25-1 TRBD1 CASSDRTTGTRGDTQYF
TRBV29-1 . CSVGGGADGYTF
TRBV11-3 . CASSLGRSNEKLFF
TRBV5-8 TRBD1 CASSRDRGNQPQHF
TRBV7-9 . CASSLDLWRRHTEAFF
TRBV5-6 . CASRLGQFIGLNYGYTF
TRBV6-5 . CASRSEDYGYTF
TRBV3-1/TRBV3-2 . CASSQDWPGEAFF
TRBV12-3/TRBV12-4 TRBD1 CASRRGLGTEAFF
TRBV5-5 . CASSFPRAEAFF
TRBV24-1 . CATSPGTNYGYTF
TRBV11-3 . CASSFNSGNTIYF
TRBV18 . CASSPNTGTYNEQFF
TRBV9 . CASSVTARGAGSYNEQFF